A selection of T cell receptor beta chains follows, all from one sample in a study of lymphopenia after photon versus proton radiotherapy. The repertoire was sequenced with immunoSEQ multiplex PCR; TCRdb's copy has only in-frame clones and lacks some. The sample has nearly 25,000 clones, 70% to 85% seen once. The sequenced sample was peripheral blood, obtained from a patient treated with proton-based radiotherapy. These TCRs come from a woman aged 70 to 79 with pancreatic cancer. The CDR3 runs from the conserved cysteine through the conserved F or W. A D gene is named only where the DNA matches it firmly. Size is stated for part of the rows, as once, few or many counts, or as a class when the clone is expanded.

v_gene: TRBV27
j_gene: TRBJ2-7
d_gene: .
abundance: .
CDR3nt: TGTGCCAGCAGTTTATTGCGGGACATAGACTACGAGCAGTACTTC
CDR3aa: CASSLLRDIDYEQYF

v_gene: TRBV25-1
j_gene: TRBJ1-1
d_gene: .
abundance: few
CDR3nt: TGTGCCAGCAGTGCCCAAGGAGGGCTTTGGAACACTGAAGCTTTCTTT
CDR3aa: CASSAQGGLWNTEAFF

v_gene: TRBV19
j_gene: TRBJ1-1
d_gene: TRBD1
abundance: .
CDR3nt: TGTGCCAGTAATAACCGGGACAGGGGGCCGAACACTGAAGCTTTCTTT
CDR3aa: CASNNRDRGPNTEAFF

v_gene: TRBV5-8
j_gene: TRBJ2-1
d_gene: .
abundance: .
CDR3nt: TGTGCCAGCAGCTGGGGGGTTAGTGAGCAGTTCTTC
CDR3aa: CASSWGVSEQFF

v_gene: TRBV28
j_gene: TRBJ2-5
d_gene: .
abundance: .
CDR3nt: TGTGCCAGCAGTCTGACTGGATTCCTGAAGACCCAGTACTTC
CDR3aa: CASSLTGFLKTQYF

v_gene: TRBV30
j_gene: TRBJ2-7
d_gene: .
abundance: .
CDR3nt: TGTGCCTGGAGTGGTGTCGGGGTGAGGGGCTACGAGCAGTACTTC
CDR3aa: CAWSGVGVRGYEQYF

v_gene: TRBV27
j_gene: TRBJ2-4
d_gene: .
abundance: .
CDR3nt: TGTGCCAGCAGTTCCTGGGGTGGGCAGGGAAACATTCAGTACTTC
CDR3aa: CASSSWGGQGNIQYF

v_gene: TRBV5-1
j_gene: TRBJ2-2
d_gene: TRBD2
abundance: .
CDR3nt: TGCGCCAGCAGCTTAGGTTCTAGCGGGATTTCCGGGGAGCTGTTTTTT
CDR3aa: CASSLGSSGISGELFF

v_gene: TRBV5-8
j_gene: TRBJ2-5
d_gene: TRBD2
abundance: .
CDR3nt: TGTGCCAGCAGCCCCGGACTAGCGGGCCAACAAGAGACCCAGTACTTC
CDR3aa: CASSPGLAGQQETQYF

v_gene: TRBV5-1
j_gene: TRBJ2-1
d_gene: .
abundance: .
CDR3nt: TGCGCCAGCAGCCCGCGTCGGGATACGAAGGGTATTGAGCAGTTCTTC
CDR3aa: CASSPRRDTKGIEQFF

v_gene: TRBV6-5
j_gene: TRBJ2-5
d_gene: TRBD2
abundance: .
CDR3nt: TGTGCCAGCAGTTACTCGCGCCTAGCGGGAGGGACCCAGTACTTC
CDR3aa: CASSYSRLAGGTQYF

v_gene: TRBV7-2
j_gene: TRBJ2-7
d_gene: .
abundance: .
CDR3nt: TGTGCCAGCAGCCCGAGTGTTCATAGCCCCCACGAGCAGTACTTC
CDR3aa: CASSPSVHSPHEQYF

v_gene: TRBV19
j_gene: TRBJ2-2
d_gene: TRBD1
abundance: .
CDR3nt: TGTGCCAGTAGTATACTGGGACAGGGGAACACCGGGGAGCTGTTTTTT
CDR3aa: CASSILGQGNTGELFF

v_gene: TRBV27
j_gene: TRBJ2-6
d_gene: .
abundance: .
CDR3nt: TGTGCCAGCAGTTTCTACAGGGTTCCCTCTGGGGCCAACGTCCTGACTTTC
CDR3aa: CASSFYRVPSGANVLTF

v_gene: TRBV11-2
j_gene: TRBJ2-1
d_gene: TRBD2
abundance: .
CDR3nt: TGTGCCAGCAGCTCCCGGACTAGCCTGAGCTCCTACAATGAGCAGTTCTTC
CDR3aa: CASSSRTSLSSYNEQFF

v_gene: TRBV6-5
j_gene: TRBJ2-7
d_gene: .
abundance: .
CDR3nt: TGTGCCAGCAGTCCGGCATCCCTCCCGGAGCAGTACTTC
CDR3aa: CASSPASLPEQYF

v_gene: TRBV7-2
j_gene: TRBJ2-7
d_gene: TRBD2
abundance: .
CDR3nt: TGTGCCAGCAGCCCCCCGGGAGGCGTACTCTACGAGCAGTACTTC
CDR3aa: CASSPPGGVLYEQYF

v_gene: TRBV28
j_gene: TRBJ1-2
d_gene: TRBD1
abundance: .
CDR3nt: TGTGCCAGCAGCTCTACCGGGACAGACTATGGCTACACCTTC
CDR3aa: CASSSTGTDYGYTF

v_gene: TRBV27
j_gene: TRBJ2-3
d_gene: TRBD2
abundance: .
CDR3nt: TGTGCCAGCAGTTCCCGACTAGCGAGAGATACGCAGTATTTT
CDR3aa: CASSSRLARDTQYF

v_gene: TRBV11-3
j_gene: TRBJ1-2
d_gene: TRBD1
abundance: .
CDR3nt: TGTGCCAGCAGCTTTAACCCACTTGGGGACAGCACGTACTATGGCTACACCTTC
CDR3aa: CASSFNPLGDSTYYGYTF

v_gene: TRBV2
j_gene: TRBJ2-4
d_gene: TRBD1
abundance: .
CDR3nt: TGTGCCAGCAGTGGGACAGGGACCCTAGCCAAAAACATTCAGTACTTC
CDR3aa: CASSGTGTLAKNIQYF

v_gene: TRBV6-6
j_gene: TRBJ2-1
d_gene: TRBD2
abundance: .
CDR3nt: TGTGCCAGCAGTCGACTCTTCGGGGGGGATGAGCAGTTCTTC
CDR3aa: CASSRLFGGDEQFF

v_gene: TRBV2
j_gene: TRBJ1-1
d_gene: .
abundance: once
CDR3nt: TGTGCCAGCAGTGAAATCCCCTCCGGCGGTGAAGCTTTCTTT
CDR3aa: CASSEIPSGGEAFF

v_gene: TRBV19
j_gene: TRBJ2-3
d_gene: TRBD2
abundance: .
CDR3nt: TGTGCCAGTAGGCCTCAGGGACTAGCGGGAGGAGGGCGGACAGATACGCAGTATTTT
CDR3aa: CASRPQGLAGGGRTDTQYF

v_gene: TRBV5-1
j_gene: TRBJ2-7
d_gene: TRBD2
abundance: .
CDR3nt: TGCGCCAGCAGGGCGGGTAGCGGGAGCCCCTCGGAGCAGTACTTC
CDR3aa: CASRAGSGSPSEQYF

v_gene: TRBV11-2
j_gene: TRBJ1-1
d_gene: .
abundance: .
CDR3nt: TGTGCCAGCAGCTCAAGATTAGGTGACACTGAAGCTTTCTTT
CDR3aa: CASSSRLGDTEAFF

v_gene: TRBV20-1
j_gene: TRBJ1-1
d_gene: TRBD1
abundance: .
CDR3nt: TGCAGTGCGGCCGGACAGGGGGCTTTCTTT
CDR3aa: CSAAGQGAFF

v_gene: TRBV6-1
j_gene: TRBJ2-1
d_gene: TRBD1
abundance: .
CDR3nt: TGTGCCAGCAGCACCGGGACAGATAGCAATGAGCAGTTCTTC
CDR3aa: CASSTGTDSNEQFF

v_gene: TRBV4-2
j_gene: TRBJ2-7
d_gene: .
abundance: .
CDR3nt: TGTGCCAGCAGCCAAGGCCCGTACGAGCAGTACTTC
CDR3aa: CASSQGPYEQYF

v_gene: TRBV28
j_gene: TRBJ2-7
d_gene: .
abundance: .
CDR3nt: TGTGCCAGCAGTTTACCCCGGGCCCCCTGGGAGCAGTACTTC
CDR3aa: CASSLPRAPWEQYF

v_gene: TRBV4-2
j_gene: TRBJ2-5
d_gene: .
abundance: .
CDR3nt: TGTGCCAGCAGCCAAGACGCTAGCGTTGGGACCCAGTACTTC
CDR3aa: CASSQDASVGTQYF

v_gene: TRBV30
j_gene: TRBJ2-5
d_gene: TRBD1
abundance: .
CDR3nt: TGTGCCTGGGATGGGACAGGGGGCTTGGAGACCCAGTACTTC
CDR3aa: CAWDGTGGLETQYF